The present T cell receptor beta chain was sequenced within a study of CD4 and CD8 cells across lung adenocarcinoma regions. This clonotype was detected ten times or more. CDR1 is MDHEN, CDR2 SYDVKM, per germline. Trimming pared 6 bases from V and 3 bases from J, leaving 5 bases between. The CDR3 covers 12 residues. TCRdb itself ran the PCR reads through MiXCR, one entry per CDR3 protein. The sample contains around 27,000 distinct CDR3 sequences, roughly 50% of which appear only once. The patients had localized lung adenocarcinoma, a non-small cell subtype. The V call is TRBV28, the J call TRBJ2-2; no firm D call. The sequencing sample was made of CD8+ T cells from the center of a lung tumor. This sequence originates from a male donor with lung adenocarcinoma. The CD4 and CD8 labels of this study may be unreliable. CDR3 in amino acids: CASSKHTGELFF. The CDR3 DNA sequence: TGTGCCAGCAGCAAGCACACCGGGGAGCTGTTTTTT.